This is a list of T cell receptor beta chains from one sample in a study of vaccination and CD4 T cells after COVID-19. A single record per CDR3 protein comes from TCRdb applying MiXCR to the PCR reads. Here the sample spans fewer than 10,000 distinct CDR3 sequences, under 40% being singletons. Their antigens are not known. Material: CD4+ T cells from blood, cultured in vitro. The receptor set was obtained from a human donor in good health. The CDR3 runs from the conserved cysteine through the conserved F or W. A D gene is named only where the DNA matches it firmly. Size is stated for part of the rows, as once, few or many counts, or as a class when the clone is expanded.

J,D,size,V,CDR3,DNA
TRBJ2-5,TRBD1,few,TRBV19,CASSIGTGGQETQYF,TGTGCCAGTAGTATAGGAACAGGGGGGCAAGAGACCCAGTACTTC
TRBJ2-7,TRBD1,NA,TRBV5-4,CASSSRDRGNYEQYF,TGTGCCAGCAGCTCCCGGGACAGGGGGAACTACGAGCAGTACTTC
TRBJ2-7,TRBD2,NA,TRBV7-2,CASSFTSGSYEQYF,TGTGCCAGCAGCTTTACTAGCGGGAGCTACGAGCAGTACTTC
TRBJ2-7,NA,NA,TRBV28,CASSTGIYEQYF,TGTGCCAGCAGTACGGGGATCTACGAGCAGTACTTC
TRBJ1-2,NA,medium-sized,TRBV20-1,CSARDYRDPYGYTF,TGCAGTGCTAGAGATTACAGGGATCCCTATGGCTACACCTTC
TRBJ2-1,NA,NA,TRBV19,CASITERPQGRQFF,TGTGCCAGTATCACTGAAAGGCCCCAGGGGAGGCAGTTCTTC
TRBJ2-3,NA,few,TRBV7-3,CASSSSEGTQYF,TGTGCCAGCAGCTCCTCCGAGGGTACGCAGTATTTT
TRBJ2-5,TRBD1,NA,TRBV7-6,CASSRGQAPQETQYF,TGTGCTAGCAGTCGAGGACAGGCACCACAAGAGACCCAGTACTTC
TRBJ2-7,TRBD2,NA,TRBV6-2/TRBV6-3,CASSYDGTSGDYEQYF,TGTGCCAGCAGTTACGATGGGACTAGCGGGGATTACGAGCAGTACTTC
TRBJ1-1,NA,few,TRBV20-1,CSARRGSVEAFF,TGCAGTGCTAGACGGGGCAGTGTTGAAGCTTTCTTT
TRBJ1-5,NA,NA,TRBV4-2,CASSQDSGDYQPQHF,TGTGCCAGCAGCCAAGATAGTGGGGATTATCAGCCCCAGCATTTT
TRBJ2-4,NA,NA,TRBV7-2,CASSPRQEPNIQYF,TGTGCCAGCAGCCCCAGACAGGAGCCAAACATTCAGTACTTC
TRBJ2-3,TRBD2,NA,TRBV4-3,CASSQAGTSGTDMQYF,TGCGCCAGCAGCCAGGCCGGGACTAGCGGCACAGATATGCAGTATTTT
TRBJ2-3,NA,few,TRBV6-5,CASSYSIASDTQYF,TGTGCCAGCAGTTACTCGATTGCTTCAGATACGCAGTATTTT
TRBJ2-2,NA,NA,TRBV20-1,CSARGGLGTGELFF,TGCAGTGCTAGAGGGGGACTGGGGACCGGGGAGCTGTTTTTT
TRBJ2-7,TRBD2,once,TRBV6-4,CASSLSGGEREQYF,TGTGCCAGCAGTTTAAGCGGGGGAGAACGCGAGCAGTACTTC
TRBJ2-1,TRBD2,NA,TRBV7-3,CASSPSGTYNEQFF,TGTGCCAGCAGCCCTAGCGGAACCTACAATGAGCAGTTCTTC
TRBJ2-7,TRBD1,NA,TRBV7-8,CASSLARAGGRYEQYF,TGTGCCAGCAGCTTAGCGCGGGCAGGGGGCAGGTACGAGCAGTACTTC
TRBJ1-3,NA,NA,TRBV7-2,CASGRGDPGNTIYF,TGTGCCAGCGGCCGGGGCGATCCTGGAAACACCATATATTTT
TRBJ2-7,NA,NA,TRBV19,CASSIDPGGFRPDEQYF,TGTGCCAGTAGTATAGATCCAGGGGGGTTTCGCCCCGACGAGCAGTACTTC
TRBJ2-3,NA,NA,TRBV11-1,CASSLQKRAGGTQYF,TGTGCCAGCAGCTTACAGAAGCGGGCAGGGGGTACGCAGTATTTT
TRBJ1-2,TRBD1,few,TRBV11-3,CASSPRQGGPKTF,TGTGCCAGCAGCCCCCGACAGGGCGGCCCGAAAACCTTC
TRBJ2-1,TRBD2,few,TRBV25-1,CASSEPRGLAGDEQFF,TGTGCCAGCAGTGAACCGCGGGGACTAGCCGGTGATGAGCAGTTCTTC
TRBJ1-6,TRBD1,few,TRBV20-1,CSARQDRGLNSPLHF,TGCAGTGCTAGGCAGGACAGGGGGCTTAATTCACCCCTCCACTTT
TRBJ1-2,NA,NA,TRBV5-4,CASSFRTQISGYTF,TGTGCCAGCAGCTTCCGGACCCAGATATCCGGCTACACCTTC
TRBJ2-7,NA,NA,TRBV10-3,CAISERAGVLQYF,TGTGCCATCAGTGAGAGAGCAGGGGTCCTACAGTACTTC
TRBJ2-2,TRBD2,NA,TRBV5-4,CASSPSGRNTGELFF,TGTGCCAGCAGCCCAAGCGGGAGAAACACCGGGGAGCTGTTTTTT
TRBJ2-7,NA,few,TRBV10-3,CAISEVPGTLRLHEQYF,TGTGCCATCAGTGAGGTGCCGGGCACCCTCCGGCTTCACGAGCAGTACTTC
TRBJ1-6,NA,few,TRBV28,CAGGSSYNSPLHF,TGTGCCGGGGGATCGTCCTATAATTCACCCCTCCACTTT
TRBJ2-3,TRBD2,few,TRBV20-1,CSARLPSGNTDTQYF,TGCAGTGCTAGACTACCTAGCGGGAATACAGATACGCAGTATTTT
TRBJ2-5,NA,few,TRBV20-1,CSARRVGETQYF,TGCAGTGCTAGAAGGGTGGGGGAGACCCAGTACTTC
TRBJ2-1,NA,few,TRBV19,CASATLGSSYNEQFF,TGTGCCAGTGCGACCTTGGGGAGCTCCTACAATGAGCAGTTCTTC
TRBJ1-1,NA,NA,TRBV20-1,CSARDSTEAFF,TGCAGTGCTAGAGACAGCACTGAAGCTTTCTTT
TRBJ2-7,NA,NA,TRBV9,CASSPQEGGSYEQYF,TGTGCCAGCAGCCCTCAAGAGGGAGGTTCCTACGAGCAGTACTTC
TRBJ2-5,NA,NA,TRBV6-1,CASSTGSAETQYF,TGTGCCAGCAGTACAGGGTCCGCAGAGACCCAGTACTTC
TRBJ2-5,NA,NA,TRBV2,CASRTRGKTQYF,TGTGCCAGCAGGACTAGGGGGAAGACCCAGTACTTC
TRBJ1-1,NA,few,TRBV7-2,CASSLARGTYTEAFF,TGTGCCAGCAGCTTAGCGCGCGGCACTTACACTGAAGCTTTCTTT
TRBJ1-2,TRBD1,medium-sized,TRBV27,CASSPYPWTGKEYGYTF,TGTGCCAGCAGTCCCTACCCTTGGACAGGGAAGGAGTATGGCTACACCTTC
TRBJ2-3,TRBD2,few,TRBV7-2,CASSLVPRLAGVSDTQYF,TGTGCCAGCAGCTTAGTGCCGAGGCTAGCGGGAGTTTCGGATACGCAGTATTTT
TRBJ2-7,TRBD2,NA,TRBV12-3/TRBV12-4,CASSLSGGRWAYEQYF,TGTGCCAGCAGTTTATCGGGAGGGCGGTGGGCCTACGAGCAGTACTTC
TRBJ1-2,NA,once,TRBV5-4,CASSLIDPPVYTF,TGTGCCAGCAGCTTGATCGACCCCCCTGTCTACACCTTC